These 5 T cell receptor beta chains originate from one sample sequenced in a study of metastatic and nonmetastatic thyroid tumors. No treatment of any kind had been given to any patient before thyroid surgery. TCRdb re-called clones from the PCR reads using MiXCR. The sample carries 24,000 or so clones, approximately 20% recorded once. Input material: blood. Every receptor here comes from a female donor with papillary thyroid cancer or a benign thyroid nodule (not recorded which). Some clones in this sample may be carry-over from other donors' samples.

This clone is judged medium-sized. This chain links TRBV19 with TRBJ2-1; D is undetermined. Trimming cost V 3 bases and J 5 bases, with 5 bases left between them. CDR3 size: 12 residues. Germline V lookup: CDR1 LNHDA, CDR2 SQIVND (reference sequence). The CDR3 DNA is TGTGCCAGTAGTATTGGTAACAATGAGCAGTTCTTC. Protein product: CASSIGNNEQFF.

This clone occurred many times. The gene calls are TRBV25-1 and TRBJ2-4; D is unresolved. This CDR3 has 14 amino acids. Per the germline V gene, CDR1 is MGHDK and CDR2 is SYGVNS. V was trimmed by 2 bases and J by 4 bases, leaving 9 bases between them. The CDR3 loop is CASSEDPRKNIQYF. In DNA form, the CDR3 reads TGTGCCAGCAGTGAAGACCCTAGAAAAAACATTCAGTACTTC.

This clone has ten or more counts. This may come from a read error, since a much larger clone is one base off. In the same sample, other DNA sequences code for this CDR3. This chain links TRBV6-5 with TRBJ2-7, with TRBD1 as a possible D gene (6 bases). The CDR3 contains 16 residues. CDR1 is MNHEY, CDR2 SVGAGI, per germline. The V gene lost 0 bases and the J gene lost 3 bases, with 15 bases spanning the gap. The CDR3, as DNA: TGTGCCAGCAGTTACTCCTACAGGGCCCTGATCTACGAGCAGTACTTC. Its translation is CASSYSYRALIYEQYF.

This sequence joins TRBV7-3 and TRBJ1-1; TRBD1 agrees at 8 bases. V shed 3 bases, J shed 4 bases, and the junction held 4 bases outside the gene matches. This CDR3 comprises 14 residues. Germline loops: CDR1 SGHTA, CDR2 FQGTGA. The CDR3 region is CASSFTGGSTEAFF. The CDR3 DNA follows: TGTGCCAGCAGCTTCACAGGGGGGAGCACTGAAGCTTTCTTT. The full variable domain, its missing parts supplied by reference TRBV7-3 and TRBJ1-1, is GAGVSQTPSNKVTEKGKYVELRCDPISGHTALYWYRQSLGQGPEFLIYFQGTGAADDSGLPNDRFFAVRPEGSVSTLKIQRTERGDSAVYLCASSFTGGSTEAFFGQGTRLTVV.

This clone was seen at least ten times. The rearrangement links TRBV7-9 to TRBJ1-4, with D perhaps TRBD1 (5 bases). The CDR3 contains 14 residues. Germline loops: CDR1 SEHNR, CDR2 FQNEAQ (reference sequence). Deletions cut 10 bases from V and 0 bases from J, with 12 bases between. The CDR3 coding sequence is TGTGCCACCCGGGGACCTGCAACTAATGAAAAACTGTTTTTT. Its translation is CATRGPATNEKLFF.